This T cell receptor (beta chain) was sequenced during a study of T cell responses to AZD1222 COVID-19 vaccine (dated by TCRdb to the early 2020s). As for the study more broadly: A total of 230 to 250 trial participants underwent TCR sequencing, of whom 207 received two doses of AZD1222 and 26 received two doses of the MenACWY control vaccine. Trial participants were enrolled into age subgroups of 18-55, 56-69 and 70-plus years, which contained approximately 150, 30 and 60 TCR-sequenced participants, respectively.

The sample's time point label is to be understood as: about 28 days (+/-7) after the second vaccine dose. Because spike-specific TCR depth and breadth did not differ between the two schedules, AZD1222 recipients who got a second dose at roughly 4 weeks were pooled with those who got a second dose at roughly 12 weeks. Samples from vaccinated people were obtained from the UK trials COV001 and COV002, which included a single-blind randomized controlled phase 2/3 trial of AZD1222 (ChAdOx1 nCoV-19) in healthy adults. Trial participant PBMC samples were collected at day 0 and day 28 after the second dose for TCRbeta chain sequencing. Deletion took 1 base off V and 0 bases off J, with a span of 10 bases between the germline ends. From a lookup of the germline V gene (reference sequence), CDR1 and CDR2 are LNHNV and YYDKDF. From cysteine to phenylalanine, the CDR3 is 16 amino acids long. The kept DNA is CDR3 alone, 48 bases in frame from the first base.

What the research found in general, with its limitations: Only a handful of AZD1222 recipients were SARS-CoV-2 seropositive at baseline, limiting conclusions about previously exposed vaccinees. Participants were mostly white British, with more females than males. The authors suggested clonal diversity may have been underestimated. Reportedly, almost half of the unique spike-specific TCRs recognized epitopes lying outside the regions that are mutated in the B.1.351 and B.1.1.7 variants. Vaccine-associated CD4 TCRs spanned the whole spike protein, with dominant responses in regions 160-218 and 743-854. In the small 56-69-year group, the increase in depth fell short of significance, most likely because of low power. Because no day 14 peak-response samples were available, repertoires were characterized only after the peak T cell response. After two AZD1222 doses, spike-specific TCR breadth and depth were significantly higher than at day 0 and than in MenACWY recipients.

Points on this clone: It lacks a known antigen. Within one base of it there is no much larger clone, and no base qualities were kept.

The CDR3 regions of human TCRbeta chains were subjected to immunosequencing. Concerning the study's data processing: Repertoire TCRs were matched against a reference library of SARS-CoV-2-specific TCRs generated with the MIRA antigen-specificity platform. Breadth meant the fraction of unique TCRs that were SARS-CoV-2-associated, whereas depth meant the fraction of total T cells that were SARS-CoV-2-associated. Using the MIRA data, each spike-specific TCR was mapped to the spike region that the TCR reacts to and placed in a CD4 or CD8 class. Log10-transformed breadth and depth values were compared by one-way ANOVA with Sidak's multiple comparisons tests. TCRdb mirrors the immuneACCESS table, restricted to in-frame sequences. Some clones are absent from its copies; in checked studies, under half trace to an unresolved V gene, and the reason for the others is unknown. Clone size and the V and J calls come from that table; the DNA yielded D and trimming. The table for this sample lists 150,000 or so clones; roughly 88% of them were counted only once. Of the sample, approximately 6.3% falls within the top ten clones.

This sequence uses TRBV15 and TRBJ2-1; TRBD1 is a weak D gene call, 6 bases matching. The TCR originated in an adult who received the AZD1222 COVID-19 vaccine. The sequencing here drew on peripheral blood, taken 28 days after the second AZD1222 dose. The base sequence is TGTGCCACCAGCAGAGCTCAGGGGAACTCCTACAATGAGCAGTTCTTC. Protein translation: CATSRAQGNSYNEQFF.